Below, one TCR beta chain is given with its context. What this receptor recognizes is not known. No much larger clonotype is one base removed from it; base qualities were not supplied. The data derive from a study of CD8 T cells in Susac syndrome (dated by TCRdb to about 2019). For the wider study: Repertoire sequencing was used to test whether CD8+ T cell activation and differentiation in Susac syndrome was antigen driven. Clonality of the CD8+ T cell repertoire was compared between more than 10 healthy donors, roughly 14 Susac syndrome patients and approximately 16 multiple sclerosis patients.

Study-level results and caveats: The study acknowledged that relatively few individuals were included in the TCR sequencing and HLA analysis.

High-throughput TCR beta sequencing profiled peripheral blood CD8+ and CD4+ T cells from healthy donors, Susac syndrome patients and multiple sclerosis patients. Treatment-naive patients with stable or active relapsing-remitting disease fulfilling revised McDonald criteria were used as multiple sclerosis controls. Bulk CD8+ and CD4+ T cells were purified by magnetic negative isolation, while CD8+ TEMRA cells were enriched using FACS. Blood was collected in EDTA tubes and processed within 24 hours, with PBMCs isolated through density gradient centrifugation. PBMCs destined for TCR sequencing were cryopreserved in liquid nitrogen and later thawed in a 37 °C water bath. A purity of at least 90% was achieved for sorted or isolated CD4+, CD8+ and CD8+ TEMRA cells. RNA was extracted with the RNeasy kit and roughly 0.5 to 1 ug was reverse transcribed using random hexamers. TCR beta CDR3 regions were amplified with the immunoSEQ multiplex PCR assay covering 54 Vbeta and 13 Jbeta segments. PCR amplification bias was corrected using a synthetic template baseline for primer optimization and computational correction. In the original analysis: Reads were annotated to V, D and J genes per IMGT and analyzed with immunoSEQ Analyzer, keeping only productive sequences. Clonality was calculated as one minus the Shannon entropy normalized by log2 of the number of productive unique sequences. For each patient and control, public and private clones were evaluated among the 100 most prevalent clones. Clones were defined as Susac-specific if absent from the healthy and MS cohorts, from around 1,000 published viral clones and from other ImmuneACCESS disease sequences. TCRdb redid the processing of the public reads, applying fastp at Q25 and MiXCR, and retained in-frame beta chains. Each CDR3 protein appears once, grouped with its most common genes and DNA. It is TCRdb's table, rather than the study itself, that gives the V and J calls and clone size. This sample gives about 73,000 distinct CDR3 sequences in total; about 95% of them show up just once. The ten top clones hold under 0.5% of the sample.

In the germline V gene, CDR1 corresponds to MGHRA and CDR2 to YSYEKL. Including the terminal cysteine and phenylalanine, the CDR3 comprises 16 residues. The read is trimmed to its CDR3 DNA, 48 bases read in frame from base 1. Trimming costs V 0 bases and J 2 bases, and their ends lie 12 bases apart. Sequences were obtained from CD8+ T cells from PBMCs. The chain is encoded by TRBV4-1 joined to TRBJ2-3; the D segment could be TRBD2, given 6 matching bases. This sequence originates from a human donor with multiple sclerosis. The CDR3 region reads CASSQDPGEYTDTQYF. The DNA reads as follows: TGCGCCAGCAGCCAAGACCCGGGGGAGTACACAGATACGCAGTATTTT.